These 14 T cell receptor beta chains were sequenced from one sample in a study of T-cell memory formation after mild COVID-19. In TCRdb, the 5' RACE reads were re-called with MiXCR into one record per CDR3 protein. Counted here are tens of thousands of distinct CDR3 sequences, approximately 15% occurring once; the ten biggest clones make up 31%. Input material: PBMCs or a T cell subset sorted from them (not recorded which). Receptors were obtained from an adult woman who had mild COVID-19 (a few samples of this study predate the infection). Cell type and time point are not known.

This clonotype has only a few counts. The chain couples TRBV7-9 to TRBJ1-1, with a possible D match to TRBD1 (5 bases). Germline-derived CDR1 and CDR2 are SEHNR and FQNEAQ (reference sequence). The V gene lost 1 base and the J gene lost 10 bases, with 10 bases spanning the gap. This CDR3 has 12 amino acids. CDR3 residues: CASSLGTTGAFF. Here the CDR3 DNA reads TGTGCCAGCAGCTTAGGGACAACCGGAGCTTTCTTT.

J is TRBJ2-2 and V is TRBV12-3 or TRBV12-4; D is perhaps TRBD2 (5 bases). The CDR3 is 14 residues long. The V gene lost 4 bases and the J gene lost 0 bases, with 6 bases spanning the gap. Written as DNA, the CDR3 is TGTGCCAGCAGTTGGACTGCGAACACCGGGGAGCTGTTTTTT. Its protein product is CASSWTANTGELFF.

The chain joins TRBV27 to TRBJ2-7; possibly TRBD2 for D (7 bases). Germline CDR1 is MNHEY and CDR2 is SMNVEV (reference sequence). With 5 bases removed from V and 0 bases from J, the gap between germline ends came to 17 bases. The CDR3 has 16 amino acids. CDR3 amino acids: CASSLLHGGLSYEQYF. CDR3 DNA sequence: TGTGCCAGCAGTCTCCTACACGGGGGGCTCTCCTACGAGCAGTACTTC.

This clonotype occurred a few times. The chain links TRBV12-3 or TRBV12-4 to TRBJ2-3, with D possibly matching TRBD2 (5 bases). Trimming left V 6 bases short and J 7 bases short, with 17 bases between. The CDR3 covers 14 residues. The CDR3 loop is CASSTLGEMHTQYF. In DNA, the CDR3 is TGTGCCAGCAGCACGCTCGGGGAGATGCATACGCAGTATTTT.

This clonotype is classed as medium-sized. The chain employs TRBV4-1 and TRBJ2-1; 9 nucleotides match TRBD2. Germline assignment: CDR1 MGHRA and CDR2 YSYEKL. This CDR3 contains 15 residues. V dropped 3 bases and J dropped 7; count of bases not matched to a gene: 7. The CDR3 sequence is CASSHIAGDGNEQFF. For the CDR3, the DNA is TGCGCCAGCAGCCATATAGCGGGAGATGGGAATGAGCAGTTCTTC.

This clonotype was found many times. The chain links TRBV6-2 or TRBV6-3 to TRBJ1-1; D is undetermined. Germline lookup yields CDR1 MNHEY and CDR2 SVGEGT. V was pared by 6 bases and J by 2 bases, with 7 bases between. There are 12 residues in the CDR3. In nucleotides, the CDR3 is TGTGCCAGCAGCTGGACCAACACTGAAGCTTTCTTT. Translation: CASSWTNTEAFF.

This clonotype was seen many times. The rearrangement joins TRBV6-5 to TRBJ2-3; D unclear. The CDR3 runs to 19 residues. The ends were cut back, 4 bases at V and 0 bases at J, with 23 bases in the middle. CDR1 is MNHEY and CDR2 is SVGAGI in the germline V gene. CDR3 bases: TGTGCCAGCAGTTTGACACCCCCCCCCAGCGCTGCTAGCACAGATACGCAGTATTTT. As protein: CASSLTPPPSAASTDTQYF.

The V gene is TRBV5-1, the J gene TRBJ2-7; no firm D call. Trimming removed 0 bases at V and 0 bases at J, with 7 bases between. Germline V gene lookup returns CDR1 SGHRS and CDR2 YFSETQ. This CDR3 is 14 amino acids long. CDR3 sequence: CASSLAWGSYEQYF. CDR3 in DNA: TGCGCCAGCAGCTTGGCCTGGGGCTCCTACGAGCAGTACTTC.

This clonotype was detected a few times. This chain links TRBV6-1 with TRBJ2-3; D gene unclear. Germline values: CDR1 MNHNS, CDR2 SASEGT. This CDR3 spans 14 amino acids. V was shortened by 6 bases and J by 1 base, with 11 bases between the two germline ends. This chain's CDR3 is CASSPGPGTDTQYF. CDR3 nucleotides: TGTGCCAGCAGCCCTGGGCCTGGCACAGATACGCAGTATTTT.

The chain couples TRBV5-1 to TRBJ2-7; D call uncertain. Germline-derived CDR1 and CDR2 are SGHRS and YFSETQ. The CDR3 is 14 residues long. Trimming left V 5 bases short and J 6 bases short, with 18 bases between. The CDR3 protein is CASSQLTMEGEQYF. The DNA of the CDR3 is TGCGCCAGCAGTCAGCTTACGATGGAAGGCGAGCAGTACTTC. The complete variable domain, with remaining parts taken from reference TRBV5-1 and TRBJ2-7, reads KAGVTQTPRYLIKTRGQQVTLSCSPISGHRSVSWYQQTPGQGLQFLFEYFSETQRNKGNFPGRFSGRQFSNSRSEMNVSTLELGDSALYLCASSQLTMEGEQYFGPGTRLTVT.

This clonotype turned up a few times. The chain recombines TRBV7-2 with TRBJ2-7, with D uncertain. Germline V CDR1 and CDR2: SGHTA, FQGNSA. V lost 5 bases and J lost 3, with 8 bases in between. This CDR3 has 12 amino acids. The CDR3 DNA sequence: TGTGCCAGCAGCCCAGATGTCTACGAGCAGTACTTC. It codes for CASSPDVYEQYF.

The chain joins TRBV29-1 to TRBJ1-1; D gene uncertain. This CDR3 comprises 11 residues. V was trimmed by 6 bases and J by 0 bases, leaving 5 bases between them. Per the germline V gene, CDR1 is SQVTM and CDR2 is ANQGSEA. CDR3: CSVQMNTEAFF. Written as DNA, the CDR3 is TGCAGCGTCCAGATGAACACTGAAGCTTTCTTT.

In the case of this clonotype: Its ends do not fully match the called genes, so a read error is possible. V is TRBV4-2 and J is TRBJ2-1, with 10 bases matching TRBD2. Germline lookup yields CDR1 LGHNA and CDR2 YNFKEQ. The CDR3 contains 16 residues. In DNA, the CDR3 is TGTGCCAGCAGCGAAGAAGCGGGGGGGCCGGGGGGTGAGCAGTTCTTC. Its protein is CASSEEAGGPGGEQFF.

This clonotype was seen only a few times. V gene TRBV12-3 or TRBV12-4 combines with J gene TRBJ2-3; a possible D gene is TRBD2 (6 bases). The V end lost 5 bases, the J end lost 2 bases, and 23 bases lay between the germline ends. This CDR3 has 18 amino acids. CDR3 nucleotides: TGTGCCAGCAGTCCCGATACCACGGGGGATATGCTCACAGATACGCAGTATTTT. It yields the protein CASSPDTTGDMLTDTQYF.